The rows below give T cell receptor beta chains drawn from one sample of a study of PD-L1 blockade in urothelial cancer. Sequencing used immunoSEQ multiplex PCR; TCRdb keeps in-frame clones, though not all of them. The table includes roughly 48,000 clones, approximately 87% detected once. Material: PBMCs, obtained around atezolizumab (anti-PD-L1) treatment. These receptors originate from a man between 35 and 55 years old with urothelial cancer. CDR3s include the opening cysteine and the closing phenylalanine or tryptophan. A D gene is named only where the DNA matches it firmly. Expanded clones get a size class; other rows say once, few or many, or leave the size out.

TRBJ2-6,.,.,16,TRBV5-6,TGTGCCAGCAGCCCCCAGGGTGGCTCTGGGGCCAACGTCCTGACTTTC,CASSPQGGSGANVLTF
TRBJ2-7,TRBD2,.,13,TRBV30,TGTGCCTGGGGGACTAGCGGTACCTACGAGCAGTACTTC,CAWGTSGTYEQYF
TRBJ1-3,.,few,13,TRBV5-1,TGCGCCAGCAGCTTGTGGGGACTAAACACCATATATTTT,CASSLWGLNTIYF
TRBJ1-5,.,.,11,TRBV30,TGTGCCTGGAGGGGCAAACAGCCCCAGCATTTT,CAWRGKQPQHF
TRBJ2-7,TRBD2,.,19,TRBV28,TGTGCCAGCAGCACGCCCCTTAGTTCTAGCGGGAGGGGGTCCTACGAGCAGTACTTC,CASSTPLSSSGRGSYEQYF
TRBJ1-2,.,.,16,TRBV11-3,TGTGCCAGCAGCTTAGGGGGAGGACCCGAGGACTATGGCTACACCTTC,CASSLGGGPEDYGYTF
TRBJ2-2,TRBD2,.,19,TRBV15,TGTGCCACCAGCAGAGGCGGGACTAGCGGGCGGGGTGCCACCGGGGAGCTGTTTTTT,CATSRGGTSGRGATGELFF
TRBJ1-1,.,.,13,TRBV15,TGTGCCACCAGCAGTCACACCAACACTGAAGCTTTCTTT,CATSSHTNTEAFF
TRBJ1-4,.,.,15,TRBV10-2,TGCGCCAGCAGCCTAGGGGGGGCCGCTAATGAAAAACTGTTTTTT,CASSLGGAANEKLFF
TRBJ2-5,.,.,16,TRBV9,TGTGCCAGCAGCGCAGGTATATCGACACGGCAAGAGACCCAGTACTTC,CASSAGISTRQETQYF
TRBJ1-4,.,.,14,TRBV15,TGTGCCACCAGCAGAGATCAAGGGGATGAAAAACTGTTTTTT,CATSRDQGDEKLFF
TRBJ2-5,TRBD1,few,14,TRBV6-1,TGTGCCAGCAGTGAGGGACAGGGGGCAGTGACCCAGTACTTC,CASSEGQGAVTQYF
TRBJ2-7,.,.,14,TRBV6-6,TGTGCCAGCAGTTATACGGACAGCCGCTACGAGCAGTACTTC,CASSYTDSRYEQYF
TRBJ2-1,.,.,13,TRBV7-2,TGTGCCAGCAGCTTAGCTCGGAGCGATGAGCAGTTCTTC,CASSLARSDEQFF
TRBJ2-2,TRBD2,.,18,TRBV2,TGTGCCAGCAGCCTGGCGGGACTAGCGGGTCTGAACACCGGGGAGCTGTTTTTT,CASSLAGLAGLNTGELFF
TRBJ2-3,.,.,14,TRBV21-1,TGTGCCAGCAGACAGGGAAGCGGCACAGATACGCAGTATTTT,CASRQGSGTDTQYF
TRBJ2-1,.,.,10,TRBV19,TGTGCCAGTAAAGCCGAGCTGGAGATCTTC,CASKAELEIF
TRBJ2-2,.,.,13,TRBV18,TGTGCCAGCTCGGGAGAGGGCCCCGGGGAGCTGTTTTTT,CASSGEGPGELFF
TRBJ1-1,TRBD1,few,14,TRBV28,TGTGCCAGCAGGGTGACAGGGATGAACACTGAAGCTTTCTTT,CASRVTGMNTEAFF
TRBJ2-1,TRBD1,.,15,TRBV7-6,TGTGCCAGCAGCTTAACGACAGGGTTTGCGCGGTATCAGTTCTTC,CASSLTTGFARYQFF
TRBJ1-5,.,.,15,TRBV19,TGTGCCAGTACCCTTGGCCTTCAGGGCAATCAGCCCCAGCATTTT,CASTLGLQGNQPQHF
TRBJ1-1,.,few,16,TRBV7-8,TGTGCCAGCAGCTTAGAAGAAAGGGGGACGACGGCTGAAGCTTTCTTT,CASSLEERGTTAEAFF
TRBJ2-7,TRBD2,.,15,TRBV6-5,TGTGCCAGCAGACCCGGGACTAGCGGGACCTACGAGCAGTACTTC,CASRPGTSGTYEQYF
TRBJ1-1,TRBD1,.,12,TRBV29-1,TGCAGCGTCAGGACAGGGAACACTGAAGCTTTCTTT,CSVRTGNTEAFF
TRBJ2-2,.,.,13,TRBV19,TGTGCCAGTAGGGGGGGATGGACCGGGGAGCTGTTTTTT,CASRGGWTGELFF
TRBJ2-3,.,.,11,TRBV28,TGTGCCAGTCTCGGGAGATGGACGCAGTATTTT,CASLGRWTQYF
TRBJ1-1,TRBD1,once,14,TRBV19,TGTGCCAGTACGGACAGGGGATTGAACACTGAAGCTTTCTTT,CASTDRGLNTEAFF
TRBJ2-2,.,few,13,TRBV25-1,TGTGCCAGCAGCGGAGGGCCTGACGGGGAGCTGTTTTTT,CASSGGPDGELFF
TRBJ2-1,.,.,14,TRBV5-4,TGTGCCAGCAGCTTGGCCGGCAAGGAGAATGAGCAGTTCTTC,CASSLAGKENEQFF
TRBJ2-2,.,.,16,TRBV7-9,TGTGCCAGCAGCTCATTAGCGGTTTCGAACACCGGGGAGCTGTTTTTT,CASSSLAVSNTGELFF
TRBJ2-7,.,.,15,TRBV5-4,TGTGCCAGCAGCTTGGGACAGTACCTCTCCTACGAGCAGTACTTC,CASSLGQYLSYEQYF
TRBJ1-5,.,.,12,TRBV5-4,TGTGCCAGCAGCTTGGCCGGGCAGCCCCAGCATTTT,CASSLAGQPQHF
TRBJ2-5,.,once,13,TRBV7-3,TGTGCCAGCAGCTGGGGGCAGGGAGAGACCCAGTACTTC,CASSWGQGETQYF
TRBJ2-1,TRBD2,.,16,TRBV9,TGTGCCAGCAGCGTACTAACTAGCGGAGCCTACAATGAGCAGTTCTTC,CASSVLTSGAYNEQFF
TRBJ2-3,.,.,17,TRBV28,TGTGCCAGCAGTTTTAGGGCGGGCAGGTCCAACACAGATACGCAGTATTTT,CASSFRAGRSNTDTQYF
TRBJ2-7,TRBD2,.,16,TRBV28,TGTGCCAGCAGTTTATTTTCCAGCGGGAGGGCCGACGAGCAGTACTTC,CASSLFSSGRADEQYF
TRBJ2-1,TRBD2,.,13,TRBV30,TGTGCCTGGAGCGTGAGCGGGAGAACTGAGCAGTTCTTC,CAWSVSGRTEQFF
TRBJ2-3,.,.,14,TRBV29-1,TGCAGCGTGCAGACTCGACGGGGGACAGATACGCAGTATTTT,CSVQTRRGTDTQYF
TRBJ1-5,TRBD1,.,14,TRBV6-6,TGTGCCAGCAGCTCGGACAGGGACAATCAGCCCCAGCATTTT,CASSSDRDNQPQHF
TRBJ2-3,.,.,10,TRBV20-1,TGCAGTGCTAGATCAGGTTCCGTGTATTTT,CSARSGSVYF
TRBJ2-1,TRBD2,.,15,TRBV5-1,TGCGCCAGCAGCGGACGGACTAGCGGGAGTACTGAGCAGTTCTTC,CASSGRTSGSTEQFF
TRBJ2-7,TRBD1,.,14,TRBV27,TGTGCCAGCAGTTTTCGGGACAGGGTACACGAGCAGTACTTC,CASSFRDRVHEQYF
TRBJ2-7,TRBD2,.,13,TRBV27,TGTGCCAGCCGGGGGGGACATTCCTACGAGCAGTACTTC,CASRGGHSYEQYF
TRBJ2-2,TRBD1,.,13,TRBV29-1,TGCAGCGCTTCTAGAGGACAGGCCGGGGAGCTGTTTTTT,CSASRGQAGELFF
TRBJ1-2,TRBD1,.,13,TRBV14,TGTGCCAGCAGCCAGGACAGGTTCTATGGCTACACCTTC,CASSQDRFYGYTF
TRBJ2-5,.,.,13,TRBV19,TGTGCCAGTATGCCTCAGGGGAGAGAGACCCAGTACTTC,CASMPQGRETQYF
TRBJ1-5,.,.,16,TRBV28,TGTGCCAGCAGTTTAGGAGGCAGGGGAGATAATCAGCCCCAGCATTTT,CASSLGGRGDNQPQHF
TRBJ1-3,.,.,18,TRBV7-8,TGTGCCAGCAGCTTAGTCCGCCCGGTGGGGAGTTCTGGAAACACCATATATTTT,CASSLVRPVGSSGNTIYF
TRBJ2-7,TRBD2,.,14,TRBV28,TGTGCCAGCAGCGAAAGCGGGAGGGTCGGCGAGCAGTACTTC,CASSESGRVGEQYF
TRBJ1-5,TRBD1,.,15,TRBV28,TGTGCCAGCAGTCTTCGACAGGGGGAAAATCAGCCCCAGCATTTT,CASSLRQGENQPQHF
TRBJ2-5,.,once,14,TRBV11-2,TGTGCCAGCAGCACATCCCGGTACCAGGGGACCCAGTACTTC,CASSTSRYQGTQYF
TRBJ2-7,TRBD2,.,15,TRBV6-5,TGTGCCAGCAGCAGTCTAGCGGGTAACTCCTACGAGCAGTACTTC,CASSSLAGNSYEQYF